The 20 T cell receptor beta chains reported below all come from one sample, sequenced in a study of Ad26.COV2.S vaccination and SARS-CoV-2 variants. As for treatment: roughly 19 received Ad26.COV2.S at low or high dose, single or two shots; roughly five received placebo; per-sample allocation not given. Day 63 after the first injection of vaccine or placebo was the sampling time. Repertoires were generated with immunoSEQ multiplex PCR, while TCRdb's copy carries only in-frame clones and drops some. The sample records about 680,000 clones, 80% to 90% being singletons. Source: peripheral blood, taken in a trial of Ad26.COV2.S vaccine versus placebo. Receptors originate from a person aged 18 to 59 who received the Ad26.COV2.S COVID-19 vaccine or a placebo.

The chain links TRBV7-2 to TRBJ2-2; D perhaps matches TRBD1 (5 bases). The length of the CDR3 is 15 residues. The germline V gene has CDR1 SGHTA and CDR2 FQGNSA. Trimming shortened V by 2 bases and J by 5 bases, and 12 bases separated the two germline ends. The CDR3: CASSLSPPGTGELFF. Written as DNA, the CDR3 is TGTGCCAGCAGCTTAAGTCCTCCAGGGACCGGGGAGCTGTTTTTT. The variable domain in full, completed from reference TRBV7-2 and TRBJ2-2, reads GAGVSQSPSNKVTEKGKDVELRCDPISGHTALYWYRQSLGQGLEFLIYFQGNSAPDKSGLPSDRFSAERTGGSVSTLTIQRTQQEDSAVYLCASSLSPPGTGELFFGEGSRLTVL.

This clone was found a few times. The chain combines TRBV12-3 or TRBV12-4 with TRBJ1-4; no definite D call. V gave up 4 bases and J gave up 7 bases, with 7 bases separating them. This CDR3 is 12 amino acids long. The CDR3, as DNA: TGTGCCAGCAGTTGGGCGAGTGAAAAACTGTTTTTT. It translates to CASSWASEKLFF.

The chain employs TRBV10-3 and TRBJ1-1; TRBD1 matches at 8 bases. The V and J ends lost 4 bases and 4 bases, in that order; junction bases with no gene match: 5. Per germline, CDR1 ENHRY and CDR2 SYGVKD. The CDR3 sequence is 14 residues long. Here the CDR3 DNA reads TGTGCCATCAGTGGCGGACAGGGAGGCACTGAAGCTTTCTTT. Amino acid sequence: CAISGGQGGTEAFF.

The chain employs TRBV10-2 and TRBJ2-7; D tentatively fits TRBD1 or TRBD2 (5 bases each). The ends were cut back, 3 bases at V and 6 bases at J, with 12 bases in the middle. This CDR3 comprises 13 residues. Germline V lookup: CDR1 WSHSY, CDR2 SAAADI. The CDR3 sequence is CASSERLGTEQYF. DNA of the CDR3: TGCGCCAGCAGTGAACGGCTAGGGACCGAGCAGTACTTC.

The CDR3 loop reads CASSDVGIPNSPLHF. The CDR3 coding sequence is TGTGCCAGCAGTGACGTGGGCATCCCTAATTCACCCCTCCACTTT. The chain combines TRBV6-1 with TRBJ1-6; D not certain. Germline V gives CDR1 MNHNS, CDR2 SASEGT. Trimming removed 3 bases at V and 6 bases at J, with 12 bases between. The CDR3 extends over 15 amino acids.

The V call is TRBV30, the J call TRBJ2-4, with a weak D call TRBD1 (7 bases). Trimming shortened V by 0 bases and J by 14 bases, and 17 bases separated the two germline ends. CDR1 is GTSNPN and CDR2 is SVGIG in the germline V gene (reference sequence). There are 13 residues in the CDR3. CDR3: CAWSVLLGGQKYF. The CDR3 DNA follows: TGTGCCTGGAGTGTACTGTTGGGGGGACAGAAGTACTTC.

V usage is TRBV6-1 and J usage is TRBJ1-2, with D perhaps matching TRBD1 (5 bases). The CDR3 covers 14 residues. CDR1 MNHNS and CDR2 SASEGT come from the germline V gene. V was pared by 2 bases and J by 1 base, with 8 bases between. The CDR3 coding sequence is TGTGCCAGCAGTGAATTGCAGGGTAACTATGGCTACACCTTC. Translation: CASSELQGNYGYTF.

The chain uses TRBV11-2 and TRBJ2-5; tentatively, D is TRBD2 (5 bases). Trimming left V 1 base short and J 5 bases short, with 14 bases between. Germline V gene lookup returns CDR1 SGHAT and CDR2 FQNNGV. The CDR3 is 15 amino acids. The CDR3 spells CASSLVGSSGETQYF. In DNA, the CDR3 is TGTGCCAGCAGCTTAGTTGGTAGCTCGGGGGAGACCCAGTACTTC.

This clone came up once. The V gene is TRBV14, the J gene TRBJ2-4; D is perhaps TRBD1 or TRBD2 (6 bases each). Between the trimmed V and J ends, which lost 5 bases and 7 bases, there was a span of 12 bases. Germline CDR1 SGHDN, CDR2 FVKESK. The CDR3 runs to 13 residues. CDR3 sequence reads: CASSYTGRNIQYF. Here the CDR3 DNA reads TGTGCCAGCAGCTACACAGGGAGGAACATTCAGTACTTC.

The rearrangement uses TRBV5-1 and TRBJ2-2; 8 nucleotides match TRBD1. This CDR3 is 16 amino acids long. Germline V gives CDR1 SGHRS, CDR2 YFSETQ. V was clipped by 2 bases and J by 4 bases; unmatched bases: 7. CDR3 nucleotides: TGCGCCAGCAGCTTCGACAGGGGATTACCCACCGGGGAGCTGTTTTTT. This gives the protein CASSFDRGLPTGELFF.

The CDR3 sequence: CATRDRGPGTDTQYF. The CDR3, as DNA: TGTGCCACCCGGGACAGGGGGCCTGGCACAGATACGCAGTATTTT. The rearrangement uses TRBV24-1 and TRBJ2-3, with 12 bases that match TRBD1. Germline loops: CDR1 KGHDR, CDR2 SFDVKD. Trimming at V came to 9 bases and at J to 1 base, leaving 4 bases not matched to a gene. The CDR3 has 15 amino acids.

The chain recombines TRBV5-1 with TRBJ2-2, with TRBD2 identical over 7 bases. The CDR3 covers 15 residues. V lost 6 bases and J lost 0; bases outside the gene matches: 5. Germline CDR1 SGHRS, CDR2 YFSETQ. The CDR3: CASNGGVSNTGELFF. The CDR3 DNA sequence: TGCGCCAGCAATGGGGGGGTCTCGAACACCGGGGAGCTGTTTTTT.

This chain uses TRBV30 with TRBJ2-1; 8 bases align to TRBD2. In germline, CDR1 is GTSNPN, CDR2 SVGIG (reference sequence). V lost 5 bases to trimming and J lost 9 bases; unmatched junction nucleotides: 9. This CDR3 spans 13 amino acids. The CDR3 loop is CAWGKRGGGEQFF. As DNA, the CDR3 is TGTGCCTGGGGCAAACGGGGGGGCGGTGAGCAGTTCTTC.

The CDR3 nucleotides read TGTGCCTGGACCCTGGGTGCACCATTTAATGAAAAACTGTTTTTT. Translated: CAWTLGAPFNEKLFF. The chain uses TRBV30 and TRBJ1-4, with D uncertain. The V end was cut by 4 bases, the J end by 4 bases, with 16 bases between. Per the germline V gene, CDR1 is GTSNPN and CDR2 is SVGIG (reference sequence). The CDR3 is 15 amino acids.

This chain uses TRBV25-1 with TRBJ2-3; no clear D gene. This CDR3 has 14 residues. Trimming removed 3 bases at V and 0 bases at J, with 7 bases between. Per germline, CDR1 MGHDK and CDR2 SYGVNS. Here the CDR3 reads CASSDPTSTDTQYF. The CDR3 DNA reads TGTGCCAGCAGTGATCCTACCAGCACAGATACGCAGTATTTT.

The V and J genes are TRBV6-5 and TRBJ2-7; 9 bases align to TRBD1. Germline loops: CDR1 MNHEY, CDR2 SVGAGI. The CDR3 runs to 14 residues. V lost 6 bases, J lost 0 bases, and 3 bases stayed unmatched. The CDR3 protein is CASSGTGFSYEQYF. The CDR3 DNA reads TGTGCCAGCAGCGGGACAGGGTTCTCCTACGAGCAGTACTTC.

In this sample, this clone turned up a few times. The chain couples TRBV3-1 (or the pseudogene TRBV3-2) to TRBJ1-1; D may be TRBD1 (6 bases). The V and J ends lost 3 bases and 8 bases respectively, with 10 bases between them. Germline CDR1 reads LGHDT; CDR2 reads YNNKEL (reference sequence). CDR3 length equals 12 residues. The DNA of the CDR3 is TGTGCCAGCAGCCATTTTACAGGGGAAGCTTTCTTT. Encoded protein: CASSHFTGEAFF.

V is TRBV27 and J is TRBJ1-6; no clear D. Germline CDR1 reads MNHEY; CDR2 reads SMNVEV (reference sequence). This CDR3 is 9 amino acids long. V dropped 8 bases and J dropped 10 bases, with 3 bases sitting between them. For the CDR3, the DNA is TGTGCCAGCGGGTCACCCCTCCACTTT. It codes for CASGSPLHF.

The V gene is TRBV2, the J gene TRBJ2-2; no clear D. Deletions cut 6 bases from V and 1 base from J, with 6 bases between. The CDR3 length is 13 residues. Looked up from germline, CDR1 is SNHLY and CDR2 is FYNNEI. CDR3 residues: CASRDQNTGELFF. The DNA for the CDR3 is TGTGCCAGCAGGGACCAGAACACCGGGGAGCTGTTTTTT.

A note on this clone: At the DNA level, this CDR3 is encoded by other sequences in the same sample as well. The chain recombines TRBV5-1 with TRBJ1-4, with 7 bases matching TRBD1. Unmatched junction bases numbered 8, after V lost 4 bases and J lost 8 bases. The CDR3 sequence is 14 residues long. Germline V gene lookup returns CDR1 SGHRS and CDR2 YFSETQ. The CDR3 nucleotides are TGCGCCAGCAGCCACAGACAGGGCGACGAAAAACTGTTTTTT. This encodes CASSHRQGDEKLFF. Complete variable domain (other parts from reference TRBV5-1 and TRBJ1-4): KAGVTQTPRYLIKTRGQQVTLSCSPISGHRSVSWYQQTPGQGLQFLFEYFSETQRNKGNFPGRFSGRQFSNSRSEMNVSTLELGDSALYLCASSHRQGDEKLFFGSGTQLSVL.